The 2 T cell receptor beta chains below all came from one sample that was sequenced in a study of blood T cell repertoires in COVID-19. Some clones are missing from TCRdb's copy, which holds only in-frame ones; the method was immunoSEQ multiplex PCR. Of approximately 67,000 clones listed, around 90% are singletons. Sequenced material: peripheral blood. The receptor set was obtained from a woman aged 55-70 years with active COVID-19.

The chain uses TRBV29-1 and TRBJ1-2; 10 bases map to TRBD1. CDR3 length: 13 amino acids. Germline CDR1 is SQVTM and CDR2 is ANQGSEA. With 6 bases clipped from V and 5 bases from J, the junction kept 6 bases outside the gene matches. Here the CDR3 reads CSVRTGGSYGYTF. The CDR3 coding sequence is TGCAGCGTACGGACAGGGGGATCTTATGGCTACACCTTC.

The chain links TRBV6-4 to TRBJ1-1, with D possibly matching TRBD1 (5 bases). Trimming pared 7 bases from V and 1 base from J, leaving 13 bases between. CDR3 length: 14 amino acids. Looked up from germline, CDR1 is MRHNA and CDR2 is SNTAGT. As DNA, the CDR3 is TGTGCCAGCACCCGGGGAGGGGAGAACACTGAAGCTTTCTTT. Translation gives CASTRGGENTEAFF.